The 25 T cell receptor beta chains in this list originate from one sample, sequenced in a study of early T cells in non-severe SARS-CoV-2 infection. One entry per CDR3 protein, called by TCRdb with MiXCR from the 5' RACE reads. The sample lists about 81,000 distinct CDR3 sequences, 5.5% to 7.5% occurring once. The sample taken for sequencing was whole blood. The receptors stem from an adult who was a healthcare worker with PCR-confirmed SARS-CoV-2 infection or an uninfected control (not recorded which).

In this sample, this clonotype turned up a few times. The CDR3 sequence is CASSPSLGQGIYEQYF. The CDR3 DNA reads TGTGCCAGCAGTCCATCCCTGGGACAGGGGATCTACGAGCAGTACTTC. V and J are TRBV28 and TRBJ2-7, with TRBD1 matching over 10 bases. The trim removed 5 bases at V and 3 bases at J, leaving 10 bases unmatched. Per germline, CDR1 MDHEN and CDR2 SYDVKM. This CDR3 has 16 residues.

This clonotype was seen repeatedly, ten times or more. The chain couples TRBV7-8 to TRBJ2-3; no clear D gene. Trimming pared 3 bases from V and 1 base from J, leaving 11 bases between. This CDR3 has 15 residues. The germline gives CDR1 SGHVS, CDR2 FQNEAQ. Here the CDR3 DNA reads TGTGCCAGCAGCTTGGGCCAGGACCGCACAGATACGCAGTATTTT. Protein product: CASSLGQDRTDTQYF.

This clonotype was recorded at least ten times. The chain links TRBV12-3 or TRBV12-4 to TRBJ1-4, with TRBD1 matching over 11 bases. V gave up 8 bases and J gave up 10 bases; unmatched junction bases: 9. The CDR3 extends over 14 amino acids. The CDR3 here is CASGLRDRGGKLFF. The CDR3 bases are TGTGCCAGCGGGCTGCGGGACAGGGGGGGAAAACTGTTTTTT.

This clonotype came up many times. The chain employs TRBV6-5 and TRBJ2-2; 10 bases are shared with TRBD1. The CDR3 consists of 18 residues. Germline V gives CDR1 MNHEY, CDR2 SVGAGI. V trimming: 7 bases; J trimming: 1 base; junction bases outside the gene matches: 12. The CDR3: CASTQPRDRGRNTGELFF. CDR3 DNA sequence: TGTGCCAGCACCCAACCCCGGGACAGGGGCCGGAACACCGGGGAGCTGTTTTTT.

This clonotype was observed many times. V and J are TRBV14 and TRBJ2-7, with 11 bases that match TRBD1. The germline gives CDR1 SGHDN, CDR2 FVKESK. The CDR3 is 15 residues long. The V segment lost 3 bases and the J segment 2 bases; nucleotides outside the gene matches: 3. CDR3 DNA: TGTGCCAGCAGCCACCCGGGACAGGGGGCCTACGAGCAGTACTTC. The encoded protein is CASSHPGQGAYEQYF.

The chain links TRBV13 to TRBJ2-7; TRBD1 matches 8 bases. The CDR3 runs 17 residues. Germline V CDR1 and CDR2: PRHDT, FYEKMQ (reference sequence). Trimming took 5 bases from V and 6 from J; bases not matched to a gene: 18. CDR3 sequence: CASSPKRGTGKRLEQYF. CDR3 nucleotide sequence: TGTGCCAGCAGCCCCAAGAGGGGGACAGGAAAGCGTCTCGAGCAGTACTTC.

This clonotype was found a few times. The V and J genes are TRBV5-1 and TRBJ2-5, with D unresolved. The CDR3 consists of 13 residues. The V gene's germline CDR1 is SGHRS and CDR2 YFSETQ. The V gene lost 0 bases and the J gene lost 5 bases, with 8 bases spanning the gap. The DNA of the CDR3 is TGCGCCAGCAGCTTGGGTCCCGGGGAGACCCAGTACTTC. This encodes CASSLGPGETQYF.

This clonotype was detected many times. The rearrangement links TRBV6-1 to TRBJ2-2; D is ambiguous. This CDR3 comprises 14 residues. Germline lookup yields CDR1 MNHNS and CDR2 SASEGT. The V and J ends lost 6 bases and 4 bases respectively, with 12 bases between them. CDR3 in amino acids: CASRLAASTGELFF. CDR3 coding DNA: TGTGCCAGCAGGTTGGCGGCGAGCACCGGGGAGCTGTTTTTT.

This clonotype was seen ten or more times. The J gene is TRBJ2-7, the V gene TRBV28; 7 bases are a match to TRBD1. The CDR3 length is 12 residues. V gave up 6 bases and J gave up 6 bases; unmatched junction bases: 5. Germline CDR1 reads MDHEN; CDR2 reads SYDVKM. The CDR3 protein is CASSRGQAEQYF. The CDR3 nucleotides are TGTGCCAGCAGCCGTGGACAGGCCGAGCAGTACTTC.

The chain combines TRBV6-6 with TRBJ2-7, with 7 nucleotides matching TRBD1. The length of the CDR3 is 13 residues. With 8 bases clipped from V and 2 bases from J, the junction kept 6 bases outside the gene matches. CDR1 is MNHNY, CDR2 SVGAGI, per germline (reference sequence). CDR3 nucleotides: TGTGCCAGCGGCCGGGACAGAGCCTACGAGCAGTACTTC. The encoded protein is CASGRDRAYEQYF.

The chain is built from TRBV12-3 or TRBV12-4 and TRBJ1-1; D may be TRBD1 (5 bases). V was trimmed by 4 bases and J by 0 bases, leaving 9 bases between them. The CDR3 totals 14 residues. Here the CDR3 DNA reads TGTGCCAGCAGTTCGACAGTGGTGAACACTGAAGCTTTCTTT. Translated, it gives CASSSTVVNTEAFF.

This clonotype was observed a few times. CDR3 protein: CASSEGQRGYTF. The CDR3 bases are TGTGCCAGCAGTGAGGGACAGCGGGGCTACACCTTC. This chain links TRBV2 with TRBJ1-2; 7 nucleotides line up with TRBD1. The CDR3 is made up of 12 amino acids. The V segment lost 3 bases and the J segment 8 bases; nucleotides outside the gene matches: 3. Germline V gene lookup returns CDR1 SNHLY and CDR2 FYNNEI.

This clonotype was seen at least ten times. The rearrangement joins TRBV5-1 to TRBJ2-7, with 11 bases that match TRBD2. CDR1 and CDR2 from the germline V gene are SGHRS and YFSETQ. The trim removed 0 bases at V and 7 bases at J, leaving 9 bases unmatched. This CDR3 contains 16 residues. The CDR3 is CASSLVAGGPGREQYF. For the CDR3, the DNA is TGCGCCAGCAGCTTGGTAGCGGGAGGGCCAGGGAGAGAGCAGTACTTC.

Only a few counts were recorded for this clonotype. The chain uses TRBV11-3 and TRBJ2-5, with 7 bases that match TRBD1. This CDR3 has 14 amino acids. The germline V gene encodes CDR1 SGHNT and CDR2 YENEEA. The junction had 4 bases not matched to a gene; V was cut back by 5 bases and J by 1 base. CDR3 in amino acids: CASSTGTAQETQYF. In DNA form, the CDR3 reads TGTGCCAGCAGCACTGGGACAGCCCAAGAGACCCAGTACTTC.

This chain connects TRBV20-1 to TRBJ2-1; 14 nucleotides match TRBD2. The CDR3 covers 16 residues. Trimming cost V 5 bases and J 3 bases; bases outside gene matches: 6. From germline, CDR1 is DFQATT and CDR2 SNEGSKA (reference sequence). The CDR3 is CSARPGLAGDYNEQFF. The CDR3 DNA reads as TGCAGTGCTCGGCCGGGACTAGCGGGAGACTACAATGAGCAGTTCTTC.

This clonotype showed up many times. The chain combines TRBV6-2 or TRBV6-3 with TRBJ2-2; unclear D gene. Deletions cut 2 bases from V and 6 bases from J, with 4 bases between. CDR1 is MNHEY and CDR2 is SVGEGT in the germline V gene. This CDR3 has 12 amino acids. In nucleotides, the CDR3 is TGTGCCAGCAGTTACCGGCCCGGGGAGCTGTTTTTT. It is translated as CASSYRPGELFF.

This chain joins TRBV2 and TRBJ1-2; 7 positions match TRBD1. CDR1 and CDR2 from the germline V gene are SNHLY and FYNNEI. The CDR3 runs to 15 residues. The J segment lost 5 bases and the V segment lost 7 bases, leaving 13 bases of the junction unmatched. The chain's CDR3 is CASTRTRTGEYGYTF. In DNA form, the CDR3 reads TGTGCCAGCACCAGAACTCGTACAGGGGAATATGGCTACACCTTC.

This clonotype was seen a few times. The rearrangement links TRBV29-1 to TRBJ2-1; 13 bases match TRBD2. Germline V gives CDR1 SQVTM, CDR2 ANQGSEA. CDR3 length: 15 residues. V trimming: 4 bases; J trimming: 3 bases; junction bases outside the gene matches: 3. In DNA form, the CDR3 reads TGCAGCGTTGGGACTAGCGGGAGTTTCTACAATGAGCAGTTCTTC. The encoded protein is CSVGTSGSFYNEQFF.

In its sample, this clonotype was seen many times. V usage is TRBV6-2 or TRBV6-3 and J usage is TRBJ1-1; D possibly corresponds to TRBD1 (6 bases). Trimming took 1 base from V and 4 from J, leaving 13 bases between them. This CDR3 region has 15 residues. The germline V gene has CDR1 MNHEY and CDR2 SVGEGT. CDR3 sequence (DNA): TGTGCCAGCAGTTACTACAGGGTAGGCCGCACTGAAGCTTTCTTT. It codes for CASSYYRVGRTEAFF.

This clonotype appeared many times. The V gene is TRBV5-4, the J gene TRBJ2-6, with D unclear. Looked up from germline, CDR1 is SGHNT and CDR2 is YYREEE (reference sequence). Trimming shortened V by 5 bases and J by 1 base, and 13 bases separated the two germline ends. There are 16 residues in the CDR3. The CDR3 DNA sequence: TGTGCCAGCAGTTCAAACCGTGGATCTGGGGCCAACGTCCTGACTTTC. Translating gives CASSSNRGSGANVLTF.

The chain recombines TRBV11-3 with TRBJ2-3, with D perhaps TRBD1 (5 bases). CDR1 and CDR2 from the germline V gene are SGHNT and YENEEA. V was clipped by 5 bases and J by 3 bases, with 15 bases between them. This CDR3 has 15 residues. DNA for the CDR3: TGTGCCAGCAGCCAAGCAACCCCAGGGACAGATACGCAGTATTTT. It is translated as CASSQATPGTDTQYF.

This chain joins TRBV3-1 and TRBJ1-1, with D possibly matching TRBD1 (6 bases). V lost 4 bases and J lost 9, with 18 bases in between. Looked up from germline, CDR1 is LGHDT and CDR2 is YNNKEL (reference sequence). This CDR3 region has 14 residues. The chain's CDR3 is CASSLKSRTEKAFF. The CDR3, as DNA: TGTGCCAGCAGCCTCAAATCCCGGACAGAAAAAGCTTTCTTT.

The rearrangement uses TRBV24-1 and TRBJ2-1; D perhaps matches TRBD2 (5 bases). The length of the CDR3 is 15 residues. V gave up 3 bases and J gave up 4 bases, with 12 bases separating them. CDR1 and CDR2 from the germline V gene are KGHDR and SFDVKD. The CDR3 DNA sequence: TGTGCCACCAGTGATAGCGGACGCAAGTACAATGAGCAGTTCTTC. Its protein is CATSDSGRKYNEQFF.

DNA for the CDR3: TGTGCCAGCTCACCACCCCCCAATGAGGGCACTGAAGCTTTCTTT. It is translated as CASSPPPNEGTEAFF. The chain links TRBV18 to TRBJ1-1; D is uncertain. The CDR3 length is 15 residues. Germline CDR1 and CDR2: KGHSH and LQKENI. Trimming pared 0 bases from V and 4 bases from J, leaving 12 bases between.

The genes are TRBV7-2 and TRBJ2-1; 12 nucleotides align to TRBD2. Germline V gene lookup returns CDR1 SGHTA and CDR2 FQGNSA. Germline trimming cut 5 bases from V and 5 bases from J; bases unmatched to any gene: 10. The CDR3 loop spans 17 amino acids. The DNA for the CDR3 is TGTGCCAGCAGCACCCGGACTAGCGGGATCCCCCACAATGAGCAGTTCTTC. This sequence encodes CASSTRTSGIPHNEQFF.